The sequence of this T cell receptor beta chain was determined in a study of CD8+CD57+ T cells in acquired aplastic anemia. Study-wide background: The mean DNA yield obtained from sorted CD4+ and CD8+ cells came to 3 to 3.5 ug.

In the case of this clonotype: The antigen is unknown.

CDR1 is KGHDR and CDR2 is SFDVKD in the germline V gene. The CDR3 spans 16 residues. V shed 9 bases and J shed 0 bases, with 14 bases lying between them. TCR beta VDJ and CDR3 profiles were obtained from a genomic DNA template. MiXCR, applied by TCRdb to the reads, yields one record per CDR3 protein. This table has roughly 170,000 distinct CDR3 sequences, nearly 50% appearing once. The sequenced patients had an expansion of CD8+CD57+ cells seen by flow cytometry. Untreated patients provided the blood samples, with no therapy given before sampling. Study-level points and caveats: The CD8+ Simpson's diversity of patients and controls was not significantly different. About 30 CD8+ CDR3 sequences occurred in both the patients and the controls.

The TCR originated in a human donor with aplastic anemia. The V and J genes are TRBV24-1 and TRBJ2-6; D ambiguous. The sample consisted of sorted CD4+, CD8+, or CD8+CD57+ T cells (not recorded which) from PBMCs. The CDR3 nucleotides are TGTGCCACCCGTATACACAGCTACTCTGGGGCCAACGTCCTGACTTTC. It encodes CATRIHSYSGANVLTF.